This record covers a single T cell receptor (beta chain). Profiling relied on immunoSEQ multiplex PCR, and the TCRdb table lists in-frame clones only, not all of them. The sample holds under 200,000 clones, roughly 77% seen once. Per the germline V gene, CDR1 is SGHKS and CDR2 is YYEKEE (reference sequence). The CDR3 contains 15 residues. With V trimmed by 4 bases and J by 5 bases, 7 bases remained unmatched. These data come from a study of blood T cell repertoires in COVID-19. Study context: Samples came from the United States, Italy and Spain, spanning acute and convalescent COVID-19.

This sequence was found in a man in his 70s with active or convalescent COVID-19. The chain links TRBV5-5 to TRBJ2-1, with 9 bases matching TRBD1. Sequencing was performed on peripheral blood. The CDR3: CASSQGQGVDNEQFF. The CDR3 DNA follows: TGTGCCAGCAGCCAGGGACAGGGCGTGGACAATGAGCAGTTCTTC.